These 12 T cell receptor beta chains came from one sample sequenced in a study of blood T cell repertoires in COVID-19. The method was immunoSEQ multiplex PCR; TCRdb's version includes in-frame clones alone and lacks a portion of them. The sample carries some 180,000 clones, more than 80% recorded once. Sample: PBMCs or T cells enriched from blood (not recorded which). These receptor sequences come from a man between 35 and 55 years old who had recovered from COVID-19.

This sequence joins TRBV6-1 and TRBJ2-7; D not resolved. The germline gives CDR1 MNHNS, CDR2 SASEGT. Deletions cut 2 bases from V and 2 bases from J, with 16 bases between. CDR3 length: 16 amino acids. CDR3 in amino acids: CASSELGAGPPYEQYF. DNA for the CDR3: TGTGCCAGCAGTGAACTGGGTGCAGGCCCCCCCTACGAGCAGTACTTC.

This chain uses TRBV7-3 with TRBJ2-2, with 9 bases lining up with TRBD1. The CDR3 has 15 amino acids. Per the germline V gene, CDR1 is SGHTA and CDR2 is FQGTGA. J lost 6 bases, V lost 4 bases, and 6 bases had no gene match. CDR3 bases: TGTGCCAGCAGCTCATCGGACAGGGGCGCCGGGGAGCTGTTTTTT. Its translation is CASSSSDRGAGELFF.

This CDR3 is CASVTPRASYEQYF. The CDR3 nucleotides are TGTGCCAGCGTTACCCCCAGGGCCTCCTACGAGCAGTACTTC. The chain is built from TRBV6-5 and TRBJ2-7; weak D call: TRBD1 (5 bases). Trimming shortened V by 8 bases and J by 0 bases, and 14 bases separated the two germline ends. The CDR3 length is 14 residues. Germline CDR1 and CDR2: MNHEY and SVGAGI.

The sample holds one count of this clone. CDR3 bases: TGTGCCAGCAGCGGGACAGTGAACACTGAAGCTTTCTTT. It specifies CASSGTVNTEAFF. This rearrangement joins TRBV7-8 to TRBJ1-1, with 7 bases aligning to TRBD1. The germline V gene has CDR1 SGHVS and CDR2 FQNEAQ. The CDR3 has 13 amino acids. Trimming at V came to 5 bases and at J to 0 bases, leaving 0 bases not matched to a gene.

The genes are TRBV6-5 and TRBJ1-5, with a tentative D call TRBD1 (5 bases). This CDR3 spans 14 amino acids. Trimming stripped 4 bases from V and 1 base from J, with 8 bases between. Germline-derived CDR1 and CDR2 are MNHEY and SVGAGI. In nucleotides, the CDR3 is TGTGCCAGCAGTTCCGGACAAAGCAATCAGCCCCAGCATTTT. This translates into CASSSGQSNQPQHF.

The genes are TRBV28 and TRBJ2-7, with 9 bases identical to TRBD1. V shed 10 bases and J 2 bases; nucleotides not matched to a gene: 6. Germline V gene sequence: CDR1 MDHEN, CDR2 SYDVKM. The CDR3 extends over 13 amino acids. The CDR3 spells CATRGTGPYEQYF. CDR3 coding DNA: TGTGCCACCAGGGGGACAGGGCCCTACGAGCAGTACTTC.

For the CDR3, the DNA is TGTGCCAGTAGCCCCAGGGAAGGGGGCACTGAAGCTTTCTTT. The encoded protein is CASSPREGGTEAFF. The rearrangement joins TRBV19 to TRBJ1-1; D might be TRBD1 (6 bases). V was clipped by 6 bases and J by 4 bases, with 15 bases between them. The CDR3 extends over 14 amino acids. Germline assignment: CDR1 LNHDA and CDR2 SQIVND (reference sequence).

This chain joins TRBV30 and TRBJ1-2; possibly TRBD1 for D (5 bases). CDR1 is GTSNPN, CDR2 SVGIG, per germline (reference sequence). The CDR3 totals 12 residues. The CDR3 reads CGTSIGQGGYTF. The CDR3 DNA follows: TGTGGGACCTCGATAGGTCAGGGCGGCTACACCTTC.

The chain carries TRBV3-1 (or the pseudogene TRBV3-2) and TRBJ1-2; 9 nucleotides match TRBD1. J gave up 13 bases and V 1 base, and 4 bases lay outside the gene matches. The CDR3 loop spans 12 amino acids. CDR1 is LGHDT and CDR2 is YNNKEL in the germline V gene (reference sequence). CDR3 sequence (DNA): TGTGCCAGCAGCCAAGGGACAGGGGATTGCACCTTC. Protein: CASSQGTGDCTF.

The chain recombines TRBV6-5 with TRBJ1-4, with D unclear. The CDR3 extends over 15 amino acids. Germline values: CDR1 MNHEY, CDR2 SVGAGI. The V gene lost 7 bases and the J gene lost 0 bases, with 12 bases spanning the gap. Here the CDR3 reads CASTPGETTNEKLFF. The CDR3 DNA reads as TGTGCCAGCACCCCGGGAGAAACAACTAATGAAAAACTGTTTTTT.

This chain connects TRBV11-2 to TRBJ2-1; D call uncertain. Per germline, CDR1 SGHAT and CDR2 FQNNGV. This CDR3 is built from 13 residues. Trimming shortened V by 2 bases and J by 6 bases, and 8 bases separated the two germline ends. CDR3 amino acids: CASSLTEVNEQFF. DNA for the CDR3: TGTGCCAGCAGCTTAACTGAGGTCAATGAGCAGTTCTTC.

V gene TRBV14 combines with J gene TRBJ1-1, with D perhaps matching TRBD1 (5 bases). CDR3 length: 14 residues. Germline CDR1 SGHDN, CDR2 FVKESK. Deletions cut 2 bases from V and 1 base from J, with 8 bases between. The CDR3 sequence: CASSQPGWNTEAFF. CDR3 sequence (DNA): TGTGCCAGCAGCCAACCAGGGTGGAACACTGAAGCTTTCTTT.